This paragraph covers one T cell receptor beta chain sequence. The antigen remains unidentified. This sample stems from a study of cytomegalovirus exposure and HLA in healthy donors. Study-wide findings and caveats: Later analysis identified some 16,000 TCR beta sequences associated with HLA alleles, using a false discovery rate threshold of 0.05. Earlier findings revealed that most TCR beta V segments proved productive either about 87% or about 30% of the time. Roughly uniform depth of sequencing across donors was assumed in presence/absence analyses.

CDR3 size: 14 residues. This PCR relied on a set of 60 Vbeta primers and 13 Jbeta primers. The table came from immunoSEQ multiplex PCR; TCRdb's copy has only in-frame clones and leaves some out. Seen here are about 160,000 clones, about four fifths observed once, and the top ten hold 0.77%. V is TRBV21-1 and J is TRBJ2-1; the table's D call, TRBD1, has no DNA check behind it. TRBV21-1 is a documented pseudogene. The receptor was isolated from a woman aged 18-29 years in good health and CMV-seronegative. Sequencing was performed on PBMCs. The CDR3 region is CASSNSGHEDEQFF. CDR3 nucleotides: TGTGCCAGCAGCAACTCCGGACATGAGGATGAGCAGTTCTTC.